This TCR beta chain was recorded in a study of blood T cell repertoires in COVID-19. About the study: Whether acute or convalescent, the COVID-19 samples came from the United States, Italy and Spain.

Method: immunoSEQ multiplex PCR; TCRdb's copy keeps in-frame clones and lacks some. The data show approximately 52,000 clones, more than 85% seen once. CDR3 length: 15 amino acids. CDR1 and CDR2 from the germline V gene are LGHDT and YNNKEL (reference sequence). V shed 4 bases and J 1 base; nucleotides not matched to a gene: 4. The sample taken for sequencing was peripheral blood. This clonotype was obtained from a man aged 45-65 years with active COVID-19. This chain connects TRBV3-1 (or the pseudogene TRBV3-2) to TRBJ1-2, with TRBD1 matching over 9 bases. CDR3 DNA: TGTGCCAGCAGCCTAGGGGACAGGGATAACTATGGCTACACCTTC. Its translation is CASSLGDRDNYGYTF.